The rows below give T cell receptor beta chains drawn from one sample of a study of blood T cell repertoires in COVID-19. The data were produced by immunoSEQ multiplex PCR, yet TCRdb's version contains in-frame clones alone and is incomplete. The sample lists 35,000 to 50,000 clones, 86% occurring once. The sample taken for sequencing was peripheral blood. These receptor sequences come from a man between 60 and 70 years old with active COVID-19. Each CDR3 is given with its conserved first and last residue. A D gene is named only where the DNA matches it firmly.

TRBD2	TRBV27	TRBJ2-1	CASSLFSGRAYEQFF	TGTGCCAGCAGTTTATTTAGCGGGAGGGCCTATGAGCAGTTCTTC
TRBD2	TRBV4-2	TRBJ2-7	CASSQDPTSGSEQYF	TGTGCCAGCAGCCAAGATCCGACTAGCGGGAGCGAGCAGTACTTC
TRBD1	TRBV5-4	TRBJ2-7	CASSRDRGTYEQYF	TGTGCCAGCAGCCGGGACAGAGGAACCTACGAGCAGTACTTC
TRBD1	TRBV5-1	TRBJ2-1	CASSYLTGGGEQFF	TGCGCCAGCAGCTACCTGACAGGGGGGGGTGAGCAGTTCTTC
NA	TRBV19	TRBJ2-3	CASSIVYRAGCTDTQYF	TGTGCCAGTAGTATAGTTTATCGGGCGGGGTGCACAGATACGCAGTATTTT
NA	TRBV3-1/TRBV3-2	TRBJ1-5	CASSQDQRYRQINQPQHF	TGTGCCAGCAGCCAAGATCAACGTTATAGACAGATAAATCAGCCCCAGCATTTT
NA	TRBV10-3	TRBJ2-2	CAIEAGYTGELFF	TGTGCCATAGAAGCCGGGTACACCGGGGAGCTGTTTTTT
TRBD1	TRBV5-4	TRBJ1-6	CASSPATGEQNSPLHF	TGTGCCAGCAGCCCAGCGACAGGGGAGCAAAATTCACCCCTCCACTTT
NA	TRBV5-5	TRBJ2-1	CASSLEGAESYNEQFF	TGTGCCAGCAGCTTGGAAGGGGCAGAGTCCTACAATGAGCAGTTCTTC
TRBD2	TRBV4-1	TRBJ2-1	CASSQEGLAEGSYNEQFF	TGCGCCAGCAGCCAAGAGGGACTAGCGGAAGGTTCCTACAATGAGCAGTTCTTC
TRBD1	TRBV6-1	TRBJ1-2	CASSDHGTGGGYGYTF	TGTGCCAGCAGTGATCACGGGACAGGGGGAGGCTATGGCTACACCTTC
TRBD1	TRBV10-3	TRBJ1-2	CAISPDTGGGYTF	TGTGCCATCAGTCCCGACACAGGGGGAGGCTACACCTTC
NA	TRBV6-5	TRBJ1-2	CASLGGGGAYGYTF	TGTGCCAGCCTAGGAGGGGGGGGAGCCTATGGCTACACCTTC